Listed here is a single T cell receptor (beta chain). Its antigen remains unknown. 5'RACE primed from the constant segment yielded TCR alpha and TCR beta cDNA libraries bearing sample barcodes and UMIs. TCRdb recomputed calls from the 5' RACE reads with MiXCR, one row per CDR3 protein. The sample includes about 350,000 distinct CDR3 sequences, approximately 13% of them seen just once. This record comes from a study of T-cell memory formation after mild COVID-19. General study points: The main location of contracting CD4+ clones was CM and EM, and that of contracting CD8+ clones was EMRA. Day 15 to 85 contracting clones showed balanced CD4/CD8; later expanders leaned CD4+.

Germline assignment: CDR1 SGHRS and CDR2 YFSETQ. The CDR3 is 15 amino acids. V was pared by 4 bases and J by 2 bases, with 15 bases between. The V call is TRBV5-1, the J call TRBJ2-5; D is perhaps TRBD1 or TRBD2 (6 bases each). This receptor was taken from a man younger than 30 who had mild COVID-19 (a few samples of this study predate the infection). Cell type and time point are not known. Source material: PBMCs or a T cell subset sorted from them (not recorded which). Written as DNA, the CDR3 is TGCGCCAGCAGCCCGGGGGCCGAACTACAAGAGACCCAGTACTTC. Amino acids: CASSPGAELQETQYF.